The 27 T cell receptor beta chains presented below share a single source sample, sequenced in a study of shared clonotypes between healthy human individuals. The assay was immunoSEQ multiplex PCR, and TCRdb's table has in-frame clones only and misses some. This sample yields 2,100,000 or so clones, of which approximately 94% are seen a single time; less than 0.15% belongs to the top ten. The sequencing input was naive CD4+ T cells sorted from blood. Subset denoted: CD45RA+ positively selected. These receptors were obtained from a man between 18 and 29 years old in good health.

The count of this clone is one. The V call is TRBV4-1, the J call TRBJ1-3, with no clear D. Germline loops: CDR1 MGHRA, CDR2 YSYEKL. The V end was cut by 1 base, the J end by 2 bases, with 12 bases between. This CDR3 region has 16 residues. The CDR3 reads CASSQVGRTAGNTIYF. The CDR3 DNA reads TGCGCCAGCAGCCAAGTCGGGAGGACGGCTGGAAACACCATATATTTT.

This CDR3 is CSVERPGGRSNEQFF. Here the CDR3 DNA reads TGCAGCGTTGAAAGACCGGGAGGGAGGTCCAATGAGCAGTTCTTC. This chain uses TRBV29-1 with TRBJ2-1; 8 bases agree with TRBD2. V dropped 2 bases and J dropped 6; count of bases not matched to a gene: 9. The germline V gene has CDR1 SQVTM and CDR2 ANQGSEA. This CDR3 comprises 15 residues.

The CDR3, as DNA: TGTGCCAGCAGTTACTCGTTTGAGATGAGCTACACCTTC. Its protein product is CASSYSFEMSYTF. The chain uses TRBV6-6 and TRBJ1-2, with D uncertain. The V end was cut by 0 bases, the J end by 9 bases, with 11 bases between. Per the germline V gene, CDR1 is MNHNY and CDR2 is SVGAGI (reference sequence). The CDR3 is 13 residues long.

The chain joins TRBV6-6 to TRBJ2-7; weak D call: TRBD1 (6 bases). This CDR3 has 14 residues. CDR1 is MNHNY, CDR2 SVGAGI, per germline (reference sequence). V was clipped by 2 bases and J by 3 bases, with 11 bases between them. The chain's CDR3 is CASSYPGASYEQYF. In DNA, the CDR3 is TGTGCCAGCAGTTACCCAGGGGCGAGCTACGAGCAGTACTTC.

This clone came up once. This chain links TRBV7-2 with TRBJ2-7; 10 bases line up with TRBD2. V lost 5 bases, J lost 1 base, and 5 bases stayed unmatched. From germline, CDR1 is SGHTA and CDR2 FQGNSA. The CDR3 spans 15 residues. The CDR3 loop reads CASSPLAGVSYEQYF. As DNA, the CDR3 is TGTGCCAGCAGCCCTCTAGCGGGAGTGTCCTACGAGCAGTACTTC.

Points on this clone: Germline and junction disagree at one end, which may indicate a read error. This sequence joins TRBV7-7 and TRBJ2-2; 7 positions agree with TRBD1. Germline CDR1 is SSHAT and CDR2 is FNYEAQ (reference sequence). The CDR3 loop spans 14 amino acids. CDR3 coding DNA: TGTGCTAGCAGCTTGGGACAGTCCACCGGGGAGCTGTTTTTT. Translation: CASSLGQSTGELFF.

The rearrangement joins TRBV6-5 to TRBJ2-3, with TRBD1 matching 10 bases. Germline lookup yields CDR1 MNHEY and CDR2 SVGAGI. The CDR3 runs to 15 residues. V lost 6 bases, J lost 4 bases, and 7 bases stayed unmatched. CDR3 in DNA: TGTGCCAGCAGCGCCCGGACAGGGGGAGCAGATACGCAGTATTTT. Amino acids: CASSARTGGADTQYF.

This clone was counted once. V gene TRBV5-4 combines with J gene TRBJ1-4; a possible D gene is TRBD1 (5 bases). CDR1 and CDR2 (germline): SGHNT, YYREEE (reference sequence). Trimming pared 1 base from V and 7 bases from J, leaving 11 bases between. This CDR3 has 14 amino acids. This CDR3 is CASSLSGVGEKLFF. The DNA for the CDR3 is TGTGCCAGCAGCTTGTCGGGGGTAGGTGAAAAACTGTTTTTT.

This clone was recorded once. CDR3 sequence (DNA): TGTGCCAGCAGCGGGGGCACGTGGGGTGCGACAGATACGCAGTATTTT. The encoded protein is CASSGGTWGATDTQYF. This chain links TRBV9 with TRBJ2-3; D might be TRBD1 (5 bases). V was shortened by 3 bases and J by 3 bases, with 17 bases between the two germline ends. The CDR3 has 16 amino acids. Germline V gene sequence: CDR1 SGDLS, CDR2 YYNGEE.

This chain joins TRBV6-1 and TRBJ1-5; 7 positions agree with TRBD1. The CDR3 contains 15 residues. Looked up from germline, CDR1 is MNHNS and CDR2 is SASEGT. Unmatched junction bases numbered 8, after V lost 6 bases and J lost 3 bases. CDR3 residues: CASRGQGVINQPQHF. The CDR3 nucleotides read TGTGCCAGCAGGGGCCAGGGGGTTATCAATCAGCCCCAGCATTTT.

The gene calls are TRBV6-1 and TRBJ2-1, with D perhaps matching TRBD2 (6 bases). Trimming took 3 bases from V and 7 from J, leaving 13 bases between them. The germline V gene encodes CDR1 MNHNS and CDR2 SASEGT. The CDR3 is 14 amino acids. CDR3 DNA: TGTGCCAGCAGTGAGTGGGGACTCAAAAATGAGCAGTTCTTC. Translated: CASSEWGLKNEQFF.

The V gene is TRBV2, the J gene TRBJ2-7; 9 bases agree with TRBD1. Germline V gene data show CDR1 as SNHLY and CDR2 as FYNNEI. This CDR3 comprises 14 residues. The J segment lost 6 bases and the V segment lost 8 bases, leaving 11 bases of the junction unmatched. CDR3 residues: CASLTGTGFSEQYF. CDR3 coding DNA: TGTGCCAGCCTTACCGGGACAGGGTTTAGCGAGCAGTACTTC.

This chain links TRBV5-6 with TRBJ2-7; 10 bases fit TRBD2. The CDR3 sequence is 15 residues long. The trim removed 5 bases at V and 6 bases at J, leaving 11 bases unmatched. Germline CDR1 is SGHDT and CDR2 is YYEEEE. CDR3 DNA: TGTGCCAGCAGTTGGAGCGGGGGGGCCCCTGCCGAGCAGTACTTC. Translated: CASSWSGGAPAEQYF.

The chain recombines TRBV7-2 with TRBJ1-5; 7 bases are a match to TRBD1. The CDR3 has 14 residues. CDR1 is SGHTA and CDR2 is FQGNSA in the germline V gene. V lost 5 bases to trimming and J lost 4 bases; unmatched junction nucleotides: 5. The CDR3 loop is CASSPGTVNQPQHF. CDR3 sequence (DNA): TGTGCCAGCAGCCCCGGGACAGTTAATCAGCCCCAGCATTTT.

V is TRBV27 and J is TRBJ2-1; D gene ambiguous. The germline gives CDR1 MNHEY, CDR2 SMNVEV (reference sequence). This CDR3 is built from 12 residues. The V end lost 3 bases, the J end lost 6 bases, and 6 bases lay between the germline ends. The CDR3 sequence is CASSFNGNEQFF. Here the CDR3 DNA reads TGTGCCAGCAGTTTCAATGGCAATGAGCAGTTCTTC.

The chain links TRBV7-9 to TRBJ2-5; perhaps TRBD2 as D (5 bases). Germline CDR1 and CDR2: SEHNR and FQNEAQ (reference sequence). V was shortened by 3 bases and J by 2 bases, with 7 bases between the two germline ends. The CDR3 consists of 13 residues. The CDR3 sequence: CASSFGLQETQYF. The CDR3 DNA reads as TGTGCCAGCAGCTTTGGACTGCAAGAGACCCAGTACTTC. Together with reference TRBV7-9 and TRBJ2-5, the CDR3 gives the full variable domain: DTGVSQNPRHKITKRGQNVTFRCDPISEHNRLYWYRQTLGQGPEFLTYFQNEAQLEKSRLLSDRFSAERPKGSFSTLEIQRTEQGDSAMYLCASSFGLQETQYFGPGTRLLVL.

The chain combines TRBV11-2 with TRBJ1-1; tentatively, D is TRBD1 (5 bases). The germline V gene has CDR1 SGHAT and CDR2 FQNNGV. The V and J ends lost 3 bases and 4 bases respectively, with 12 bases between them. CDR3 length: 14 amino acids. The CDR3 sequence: CASSFYEQGTEAFF. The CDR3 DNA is TGTGCCAGCAGCTTTTATGAGCAGGGCACTGAAGCTTTCTTT.

CDR3 residues: CASSLALMGYEQYF. Here the CDR3 DNA reads TGCGCCAGCAGCTTGGCCCTCATGGGCTACGAGCAGTACTTC. This chain connects TRBV5-1 to TRBJ2-7; D is unclear. Trimming shortened V by 0 bases and J by 3 bases, and 10 bases separated the two germline ends. CDR1 SGHRS and CDR2 YFSETQ come from the germline V gene. The length of the CDR3 is 14 residues.

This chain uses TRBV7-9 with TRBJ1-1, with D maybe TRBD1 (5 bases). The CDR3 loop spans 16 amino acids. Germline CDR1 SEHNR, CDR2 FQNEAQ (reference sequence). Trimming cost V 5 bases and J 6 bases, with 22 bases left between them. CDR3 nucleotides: TGTGCCAGCAGCATAGACTTAGGAGGGGAGATCGCTGAAGCTTTCTTT. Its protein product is CASSIDLGGEIAEAFF.

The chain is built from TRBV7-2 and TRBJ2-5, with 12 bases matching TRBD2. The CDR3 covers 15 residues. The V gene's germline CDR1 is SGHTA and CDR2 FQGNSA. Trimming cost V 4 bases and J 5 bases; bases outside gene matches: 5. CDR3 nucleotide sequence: TGTGCCAGCAGCTGGCTAGCGGGGGGGCACGAGACCCAGTACTTC. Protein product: CASSWLAGGHETQYF.

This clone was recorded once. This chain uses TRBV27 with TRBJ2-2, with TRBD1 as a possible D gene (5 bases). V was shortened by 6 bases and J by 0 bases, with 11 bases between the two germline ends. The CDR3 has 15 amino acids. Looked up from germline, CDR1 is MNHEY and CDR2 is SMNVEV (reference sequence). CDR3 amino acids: CASRIDRPNTGELFF. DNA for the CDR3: TGTGCCAGCAGGATAGACAGACCGAACACCGGGGAGCTGTTTTTT.

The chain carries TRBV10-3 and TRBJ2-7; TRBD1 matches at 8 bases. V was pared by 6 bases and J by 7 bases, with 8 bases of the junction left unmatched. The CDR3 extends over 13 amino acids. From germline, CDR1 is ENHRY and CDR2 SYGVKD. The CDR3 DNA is TGTGCCATCAGGGACAGGGAGTCTGAGGAGCAGTACTTC. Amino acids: CAIRDRESEEQYF.

As DNA, the CDR3 is TGTGCCATCAGTGAGGGGGGTGGCATCTGGAACCAGCATTTT. As protein: CAISEGGGIWNQHF. The genes are TRBV10-3 and TRBJ1-5; possibly TRBD1 for D (5 bases). The ends were cut back, 2 bases at V and 12 bases at J, with 17 bases in the middle. The V gene's germline CDR1 is ENHRY and CDR2 SYGVKD. The CDR3 runs 14 residues.

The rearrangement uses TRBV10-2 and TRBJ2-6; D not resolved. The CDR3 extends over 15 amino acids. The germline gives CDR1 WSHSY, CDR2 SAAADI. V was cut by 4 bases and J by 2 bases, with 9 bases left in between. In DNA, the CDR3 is TGCGCCAGCAGTGCTCCCCGGGCTGGGGCCAACGTCCTGACTTTC. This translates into CASSAPRAGANVLTF.

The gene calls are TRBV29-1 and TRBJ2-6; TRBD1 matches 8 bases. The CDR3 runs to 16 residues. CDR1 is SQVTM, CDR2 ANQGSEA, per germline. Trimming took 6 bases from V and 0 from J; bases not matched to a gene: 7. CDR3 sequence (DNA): TGCAGCGTCAGACAGGGGCATAGCTCTGGGGCCAACGTCCTGACTTTC. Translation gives CSVRQGHSSGANVLTF.

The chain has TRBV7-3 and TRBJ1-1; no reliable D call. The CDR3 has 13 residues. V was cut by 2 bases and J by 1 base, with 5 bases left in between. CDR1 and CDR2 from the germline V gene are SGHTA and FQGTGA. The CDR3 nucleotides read TGTGCCAGCAGCTTAGGCTGGAACACTGAAGCTTTCTTT. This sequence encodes CASSLGWNTEAFF.

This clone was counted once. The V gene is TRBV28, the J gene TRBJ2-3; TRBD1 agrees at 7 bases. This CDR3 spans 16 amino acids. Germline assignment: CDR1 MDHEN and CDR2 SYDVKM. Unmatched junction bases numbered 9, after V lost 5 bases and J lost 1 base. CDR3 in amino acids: CASSPPRGWGTDTQYF. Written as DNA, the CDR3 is TGTGCCAGCAGTCCCCCCAGGGGGTGGGGCACAGATACGCAGTATTTT.